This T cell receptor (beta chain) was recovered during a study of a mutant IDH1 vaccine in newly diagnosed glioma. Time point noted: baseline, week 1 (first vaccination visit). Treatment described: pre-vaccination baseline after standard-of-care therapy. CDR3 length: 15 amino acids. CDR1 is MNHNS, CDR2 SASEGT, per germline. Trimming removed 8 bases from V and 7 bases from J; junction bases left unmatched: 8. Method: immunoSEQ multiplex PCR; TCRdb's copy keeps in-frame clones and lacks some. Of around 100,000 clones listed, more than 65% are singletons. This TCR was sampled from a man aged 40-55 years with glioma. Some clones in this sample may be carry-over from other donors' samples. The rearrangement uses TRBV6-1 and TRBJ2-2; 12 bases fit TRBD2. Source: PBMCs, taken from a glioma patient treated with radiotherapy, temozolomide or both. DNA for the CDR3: TGTGCCAGCGGGTCTAGCGGGGGGGTCGGCGGGGAGCTGTTTTTT. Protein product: CASGSSGGVGGELFF.